The 17 T cell receptor beta chains presented below share a single source sample, sequenced in a study of blood T cell repertoires in COVID-19. Sequencing was performed with immunoSEQ multiplex PCR; in TCRdb, only in-frame clones are kept and a portion is missing. Of about 430,000 clones in the sample, more than 70% were seen once. The sample consisted of PBMCs or T cells enriched from blood (not recorded which). The receptors were sampled from a woman between 18 and 30 years old who had been exposed to COVID-19.

The chain recombines TRBV5-1 with TRBJ2-1; TRBD2 agrees at 7 bases. The CDR3 sequence is 15 residues long. The J segment lost 5 bases and the V segment lost 0 bases, leaving 5 bases of the junction unmatched. Germline V CDR1 and CDR2: SGHRS, YFSETQ. Here the CDR3 reads CASSLEGGPHNEQFF. The CDR3 nucleotides read TGCGCCAGCAGCTTGGAGGGAGGGCCCCACAATGAGCAGTTCTTC.

This clone came up once. This chain joins TRBV7-2 and TRBJ1-2, with D possibly matching TRBD1 (6 bases). The V gene lost 5 bases and the J gene lost 1 base, with 14 bases spanning the gap. Germline CDR1 and CDR2: SGHTA and FQGNSA. CDR3 length: 15 residues. CDR3 sequence reads: CASSVTSGVNYGYTF. DNA for the CDR3: TGTGCCAGCAGCGTCACCTCAGGGGTTAACTATGGCTACACCTTC.

V gene TRBV27 combines with J gene TRBJ1-5, with 8 bases lining up with TRBD1. The CDR3 consists of 15 residues. Germline CDR1 is MNHEY and CDR2 is SMNVEV (reference sequence). With V trimmed by 5 bases and J by 2 bases, 5 bases remained unmatched. The CDR3 loop is CASSPDRGGNQPQHF. The CDR3, as DNA: TGTGCCAGCAGTCCAGACAGGGGAGGCAATCAGCCCCAGCATTTT.

This clone showed up just once. The chain couples TRBV19 to TRBJ2-3, with D tentatively TRBD2 (6 bases). The V and J ends lost 4 bases and 7 bases respectively, with 9 bases between them. CDR1 is LNHDA, CDR2 SQIVND, per germline (reference sequence). This CDR3 has 12 residues. Here the CDR3 DNA reads TGTGCCAGTAGTAAGGCGGGGTATACGCAGTATTTT. Protein: CASSKAGYTQYF.

This chain joins TRBV2 and TRBJ2-7, with 8 bases matching TRBD2. Germline values: CDR1 SNHLY, CDR2 FYNNEI. J lost 2 bases, V lost 4 bases, and 10 bases had no gene match. This CDR3 is built from 16 residues. This CDR3 is CASSGPRGGETYEQYF. The CDR3 coding sequence is TGTGCCAGCAGTGGTCCTCGGGGGGGGGAGACCTACGAGCAGTACTTC.

The chain has TRBV6-5 and TRBJ2-7, with D possibly being TRBD1 (5 bases). CDR1 MNHEY and CDR2 SVGAGI come from the germline V gene. This CDR3 spans 13 amino acids. V lost 4 bases and J 3 bases, leaving 10 bases between the germline ends. CDR3 region: CASSWGPHYEQYF. Here the CDR3 DNA reads TGTGCCAGCAGTTGGGGCCCCCACTACGAGCAGTACTTC.

The V and J genes are TRBV10-1 and TRBJ2-7; 8 bases fit TRBD1. The V gene end was trimmed by 4 bases and the J gene end by 8 bases; junction bases not matched to a gene: 7. Germline CDR1 and CDR2: WNHNN and SYGVQD (reference sequence). This CDR3 spans 13 amino acids. The CDR3 sequence: CASSGQGILKQYF. The CDR3 DNA follows: TGCGCCAGCAGTGGACAGGGGATTCTAAAGCAGTACTTC.

The chain is built from TRBV18 and TRBJ1-1, with TRBD1 matching 7 bases. The length of the CDR3 is 13 residues. The V gene's germline CDR1 is KGHSH and CDR2 LQKENI. The junction had 5 bases not matched to a gene; V was cut back by 3 bases and J by 7 bases. CDR3 bases: TGTGCCAGCTCACCTTCTCGACAGGGTGAAGCTTTCTTT. Amino acid sequence: CASSPSRQGEAFF.

This clone has only a few counts. This chain connects TRBV28 to TRBJ1-4; no reliable D call. CDR3 length: 13 residues. V was cut by 3 bases and J by 7 bases, with 9 bases left in between. Germline V gene sequence: CDR1 MDHEN, CDR2 SYDVKM. The CDR3: CASSLAAPEKLFF. CDR3 coding DNA: TGTGCCAGCAGTTTGGCGGCACCTGAAAAACTGTTTTTT.

The chain combines TRBV7-2 with TRBJ2-6; D not resolved. The CDR3 totals 14 residues. Germline values: CDR1 SGHTA, CDR2 FQGNSA. V lost 4 bases to trimming and J lost 3 bases, with 7 bases between them. The chain's CDR3 is CASSSYNGANVLTF. Written as DNA, the CDR3 is TGTGCCAGCAGCTCTTACAATGGGGCCAACGTCCTGACTTTC. Full variable domain (missing parts from reference TRBV7-2 and TRBJ2-6): GAGVSQSPSNKVTEKGKDVELRCDPISGHTALYWYRQSLGQGLEFLIYFQGNSAPDKSGLPSDRFSAERTGGSVSTLTIQRTQQEDSAVYLCASSSYNGANVLTFGAGSRLTVL.

This clone was counted a single time. The rearrangement joins TRBV7-9 to TRBJ2-3; a weak D match, TRBD2 (5 bases). The germline gives CDR1 SEHNR, CDR2 FQNEAQ (reference sequence). This CDR3 has 16 residues. The V and J ends lost 2 bases and 2 bases respectively, with 14 bases between them. CDR3 DNA sequence: TGTGCCAGCAGCTTACAACTCGCGACTATCACAGATACGCAGTATTTT. This translates into CASSLQLATITDTQYF.

The CDR3 spells CATSRGTSYTGELFF. The CDR3 DNA sequence: TGTGCCACCAGCAGAGGAACTAGTTACACCGGGGAGCTGTTTTTT. The rearrangement links TRBV15 to TRBJ2-2; TRBD2 might be the D (5 bases). CDR3 length: 15 residues. Looked up from germline, CDR1 is LNHNV and CDR2 is YYDKDF (reference sequence). Trimming took 1 base from V and 3 from J, leaving 9 bases between them.

The rearrangement uses TRBV14 and TRBJ2-3; TRBD2 matches 13 bases. Germline CDR1 SGHDN, CDR2 FVKESK. V was clipped by 0 bases and J by 4 bases; unmatched bases: 7. This CDR3 is 18 amino acids long. The CDR3 DNA follows: TGTGCCAGCAGCCAAGATTCAATACTAGCGGGAGGGTCAGATACGCAGTATTTT. This translates into CASSQDSILAGGSDTQYF. The full variable domain, completed using reference TRBV14 and TRBJ2-3, is EAGVTQFPSHSVIEKGQTVTLRCDPISGHDNLYWYRRVMGKEIKFLLHFVKESKQDESGMPNNRFLAERTGGTYSTLKVQPAELEDSGVYFCASSQDSILAGGSDTQYFGPGTRLTVL.

The chain links TRBV12-3 or TRBV12-4 to TRBJ2-1, with TRBD2 matching over 7 bases. J gave up 15 bases and V 5 bases, and 10 bases lay outside the gene matches. The CDR3 contains 12 residues. The CDR3: CASSIPGTMGFF. The CDR3 DNA reads as TGTGCCAGCAGTATACCCGGGACTATGGGGTTCTTC.

V is TRBV5-1 and J is TRBJ2-7; 9 bases align to TRBD1. The CDR3 covers 14 residues. CDR1 and CDR2 from the germline V gene are SGHRS and YFSETQ. Unmatched junction bases numbered 3, after V lost 0 bases and J lost 5 bases. This chain's CDR3 is CASSLDRGQDEQYF. The CDR3 DNA follows: TGCGCCAGCAGCTTGGACAGGGGGCAGGACGAGCAGTACTTC.

This sequence joins TRBV11-2 and TRBJ2-3; 8 bases fit TRBD2. Per the germline V gene, CDR1 is SGHAT and CDR2 is FQNNGV. This CDR3 has 16 amino acids. J lost 6 bases, V lost 5 bases, and 13 bases had no gene match. DNA for the CDR3: TGTGCCAGCAGCCCCAGCCAGAGGACTAGCCGCGATACGCAGTATTTT. The encoded protein is CASSPSQRTSRDTQYF.

The chain's CDR3 is CASSQDWTENSGNTIYF. Written as DNA, the CDR3 is TGTGCCAGCAGCCAGGACTGGACAGAAAACTCTGGAAACACCATATATTTT. The V call is TRBV3-1 (or the pseudogene TRBV3-2), the J call TRBJ1-3; a weak D match, TRBD1 (6 bases). The CDR3 totals 17 residues. CDR1 LGHDT and CDR2 YNNKEL come from the germline V gene (reference sequence). V lost 3 bases to trimming and J lost 0 bases, with 15 bases between them.